This T cell receptor (beta chain) was recorded in a study of T cells and copy number aberrations in small-cell lung cancer. Study-wide points: Sequencing artifacts are a known risk, since all specimens were formalin-fixed paraffin-embedded. Tumors showed lower T-cell density, richness and clonality than adjacent lung, though density did not differ significantly.

Patients with resected limited-stage small-cell lung cancer, operated 2008 to 2020. Collected at least 2 cm from the tumor margin, the adjacent lung showed no malignant cells. On this clone itself: Its cognate antigen is unknown.

Germline values: CDR1 DFQATT, CDR2 SNEGSKA (reference sequence). The CDR3 has 11 amino acids. Losses at the gene ends were 8 bases for V and 6 bases for J; bases not matched to a gene: 5. The data were produced by immunoSEQ multiplex PCR, yet TCRdb's version contains in-frame clones alone and is incomplete. The sample lists 9,500 to 10,000 clones, 60% to 80% occurring once. The sample consisted of normal tissue next to the tumor. This chain links TRBV20-1 with TRBJ2-3, with TRBD2 identical over 7 bases. The clonotype comes from a man between 60 and 75 years old with small cell lung cancer. The CDR3 nucleotides read TGCAGTCGTGTACTAGCGGATACGCAGTATTTT. Its translation is CSRVLADTQYF.